This T cell receptor (beta chain) comes out of a study of cytomegalovirus exposure and HLA in healthy donors. Points from the study as a whole: It was reported in a later analysis that an Asian-associated ancestry cluster showed fewer N-insertions than the approximately 670-donor mean. The availability of immune exposure information extended only to CMV serostatus.

The V gene's germline CDR1 is GTSNPN and CDR2 SVGIG (reference sequence). CDR3 size: 15 residues. With 3 bases removed from V and 4 bases from J, the gap between germline ends came to 16 bases. Vbeta (60) and Jbeta (13) primers were used in the PCR. Sequencing used immunoSEQ multiplex PCR; TCRdb keeps in-frame clones, though not all of them. The sample records around 100,000 clones, around 69% being singletons. Points on this clone: Its antigen is not known.

The origin of this receptor is a woman aged 60-70 years in good health and CMV-seropositive. The V call is TRBV30, the J call TRBJ1-3; D unclear. The sample comprised PBMCs. CDR3 region: CAWSHPTLRGNTIYF. The CDR3 bases are TGTGCCTGGAGCCACCCAACCCTACGGGGAAACACCATATATTTT. Using reference TRBV30 and TRBJ1-3 for the parts outside the CDR3, the full variable domain is SQTIHQWPATLVQPVGSPLSLECTVEGTSNPNLYWYRQAAGRGLQLLFYSVGIGQISSEVPQNLSASRPQDRQFILSSKKLLLSDSGFYLCAWSHPTLRGNTIYFGEGSWLTVV.